This T cell receptor (beta chain) was captured by sequencing in a study of lymphopenia after photon versus proton radiotherapy. The study's findings and limits: After lymphocyte nadir, photon-treated repertoires showed oligoclonal expansion, especially CD8+ Temra. In patients who died, overall survival fell as post-nadir TCR diversity dropped more. Survival link was tested only in deceased patients; proton benefit remains a possibility. Photon-treated patients lost naive T cells and TCR diversity; proton-treated stayed stable.

Concerning this clone itself: Its antigen is as yet unknown.

The protocol was immunoSEQ multiplex PCR, while the TCRdb copy is restricted to in-frame clones and leaves out a portion. The sample gives 35,000 to 45,000 clones, around 86% of which show up once; over 20% is in the top ten. The V gene's germline CDR1 is MRHNA and CDR2 SNTAGT. Trimming took 6 bases from V and 0 from J, leaving 12 bases between them. The CDR3 has 16 residues. J is TRBJ2-6 and V is TRBV6-4; TRBD2 is a possible D gene (5 bases). The sample in question was peripheral blood, obtained from a patient treated with proton-based radiotherapy. The TCR was taken from a woman aged 70-85 years with pancreatic cancer. CDR3 protein: CASSGEADSGANVLTF. The CDR3 DNA follows: TGTGCCAGCAGCGGAGAAGCGGACTCTGGGGCCAACGTCCTGACTTTC.